This entry is about one T cell receptor (beta chain). This entry belongs to a study of blood T cell repertoires in COVID-19. Overall study: Both acute and convalescent COVID-19 samples were obtained from the United States, Italy and Spain. Sources were T cells, B-cell-depleted T cells, or PBMCs; the material itself was cDNA or gDNA.

Original analysis: Amplification of reference gene primers provided the estimated nucleated cell counts. Measured with immunoSEQ multiplex PCR; TCRdb has only the in-frame clones, and not every one. Clone size and the V and J calls come from that table; the DNA yielded D and trimming. The data hold over 45,000 clones, with around nine tenths observed a single time. This CDR3 has 15 residues. CDR1 and CDR2 (germline): SNHLY, FYNNEI. V was clipped by 5 bases and J by 2 bases, with 13 bases between them. The sequencing sample was made of peripheral blood. The TCR sequence derives from a man aged 60 to 69 with active COVID-19. The gene calls are TRBV2 and TRBJ2-1; maybe TRBD2 (5 bases). The CDR3: CASSQLPGTYNEQFF. The CDR3 DNA is TGTGCCAGCAGTCAGCTGCCGGGAACCTACAATGAGCAGTTCTTC.